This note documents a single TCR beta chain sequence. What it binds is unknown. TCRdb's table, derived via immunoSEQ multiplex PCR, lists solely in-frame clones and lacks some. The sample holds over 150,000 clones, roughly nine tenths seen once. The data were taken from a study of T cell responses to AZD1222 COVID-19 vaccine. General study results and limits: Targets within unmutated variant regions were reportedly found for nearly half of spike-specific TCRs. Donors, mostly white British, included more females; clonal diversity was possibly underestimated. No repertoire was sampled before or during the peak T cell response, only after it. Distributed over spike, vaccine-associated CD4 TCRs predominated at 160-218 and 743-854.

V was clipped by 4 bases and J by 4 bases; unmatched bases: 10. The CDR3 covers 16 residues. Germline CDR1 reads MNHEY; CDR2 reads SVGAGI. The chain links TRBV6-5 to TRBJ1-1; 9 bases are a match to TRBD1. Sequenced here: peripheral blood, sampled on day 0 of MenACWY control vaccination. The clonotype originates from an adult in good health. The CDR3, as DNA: TGTGCCAGCAGTTCCACACCGGGACAGGGACCCACTGAAGCTTTCTTT. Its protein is CASSSTPGQGPTEAFF.